These 5 T cell receptor beta chains came from one sample sequenced in a study of shared clonotypes between healthy human individuals. The protocol was immunoSEQ multiplex PCR, while the TCRdb copy is restricted to in-frame clones and leaves out a portion. This repertoire shows millions of clones, just over 90% found once; its top ten account for roughly 0.14%. The sequenced sample consisted of naive CD4+ T cells sorted from blood. As for subset: CD45RA+ positively selected. The receptor source for this set is a young man in good health.

To note about this clone: Within the sample, other DNA sequences also encode this same CDR3. V usage is TRBV18 and J usage is TRBJ2-5; D gene ambiguous. V was pared by 3 bases and J by 4 bases, with 3 bases between. This CDR3 has 11 residues. CDR1 and CDR2 from the germline V gene are KGHSH and LQKENI. CDR3 amino acids: CASSPGETQYF. CDR3 nucleotide sequence: TGTGCCAGCTCACCGGGAGAGACCCAGTACTTC.

The chain joins TRBV6-5 to TRBJ1-2, with a tentative D call TRBD1 (6 bases). The CDR3 spans 15 residues. CDR1 and CDR2 (germline): MNHEY, SVGAGI. The V and J ends lost 3 bases and 0 bases respectively, with 11 bases between them. The CDR3 here is CASSYDRTPNYGYTF. DNA of the CDR3: TGTGCCAGCAGTTATGACAGGACTCCTAACTATGGCTACACCTTC.

V gene TRBV2 combines with J gene TRBJ1-5; a weak D match, TRBD1 (5 bases). CDR1 and CDR2 (germline): SNHLY, FYNNEI. V was clipped by 3 bases and J by 4 bases, with 13 bases between them. The CDR3 has 15 residues. The chain's CDR3 is CASSEDYRRNQPQHF. Here the CDR3 DNA reads TGTGCCAGCAGTGAGGATTACAGGAGAAATCAGCCCCAGCATTTT.

J is TRBJ2-1 and V is TRBV2; 12 bases match TRBD2. The CDR3 length is 12 residues. Germline values: CDR1 SNHLY, CDR2 FYNNEI. Losses at the gene ends were 7 bases for V and 13 bases for J; bases not matched to a gene: 5. CDR3 residues: CASKRTSGTQFF. Here the CDR3 DNA reads TGTGCCAGCAAACGGACTAGCGGGACTCAGTTCTTC.

CDR3 sequence (DNA): TGTGCCAGCAGCGTAGCTAGTAGGGATTCAGCTGGGGCCAACGTCCTGACTTTC. This codes for CASSVASRDSAGANVLTF. V gene TRBV9 combines with J gene TRBJ2-6, with D hard to call. The length of the CDR3 is 18 residues. The germline V gene encodes CDR1 SGDLS and CDR2 YYNGEE. With 0 bases removed from V and 2 bases from J, the gap between germline ends came to 15 bases.